The 17 T cell receptor beta chains presented below share a single source sample, sequenced in a study of blood T cell repertoires in COVID-19. The table came from immunoSEQ multiplex PCR; TCRdb's copy has only in-frame clones and leaves some out. The data contain roughly 60,000 clones, around 86% of them singletons. Source material: peripheral blood. The receptors come from a man aged 40-49 years with acute or convalescent COVID-19.

The chain combines TRBV3-1 (or the pseudogene TRBV3-2) with TRBJ1-1, with D unclear. With 1 base removed from V and 3 bases from J, the gap between germline ends came to 6 bases. The CDR3 covers 13 residues. The germline V gene has CDR1 LGHDT and CDR2 YNNKEL (reference sequence). CDR3 nucleotide sequence: TGTGCCAGCAGCCAAGGCGCATACACTGAAGCTTTCTTT. It codes for CASSQGAYTEAFF.

The rearrangement joins TRBV21-1 to TRBJ2-1; the DNA was not used to check the table's D call, TRBD2. TRBV21-1 is a pseudogene segment. The CDR3 loop spans 17 amino acids. CDR3 nucleotides: TGTGCCAGCAGCAAAACTTTCGTCGGGGTGGCGGACAATGAGCAGTTCTTC. The encoded protein is CASSKTFVGVADNEQFF.

The chain links TRBV5-1 to TRBJ2-5; D may be TRBD2 (5 bases). V lost 0 bases, J lost 9 bases, and 15 bases lay in between. CDR3 length: 14 amino acids. In germline, CDR1 is SGHRS, CDR2 YFSETQ. CDR3 nucleotides: TGCGCCAGCAGCTTGGTGGACGGAGGAGGTGCCCAGTACTTC. It encodes CASSLVDGGGAQYF.

Only one count was recorded for this clone. The chain links TRBV18 to TRBJ2-5; D not resolved. V was shortened by 2 bases and J by 2 bases, with 6 bases between the two germline ends. The CDR3 extends over 13 amino acids. Germline CDR1 and CDR2: KGHSH and LQKENI. This chain's CDR3 is CASSPEYQETQYF. CDR3 DNA sequence: TGTGCCAGCTCACCAGAGTATCAAGAGACCCAGTACTTC.

The chain joins TRBV5-1 to TRBJ1-5; 8 nucleotides line up with TRBD1. Germline V lookup: CDR1 SGHRS, CDR2 YFSETQ. After removal of 4 bases from V and 3 bases from J, the junction contained 3 bases not matched to a gene. The CDR3 covers 14 residues. This CDR3 reads CASSPGQDNQPQHF. The CDR3 DNA reads TGCGCCAGCAGCCCGGGACAGGACAATCAGCCCCAGCATTTT.

The V and J genes are TRBV28 and TRBJ2-5, with D possibly being TRBD1 (6 bases). This CDR3 has 15 residues. CDR1 MDHEN and CDR2 SYDVKM come from the germline V gene. Trimming stripped 2 bases from V and 1 base from J, with 11 bases between. The CDR3 coding sequence is TGTGCCAGCAGTTTAATAGGGGGAATCCAAGAGACCCAGTACTTC. Its translation: CASSLIGGIQETQYF.

This chain joins TRBV4-1 and TRBJ1-4; no definite D call. This CDR3 has 14 residues. Germline loops: CDR1 MGHRA, CDR2 YSYEKL. Trimming took off 0 bases at V and 8 bases at J, with 10 bases between the two ends. The CDR3 protein is CASSQERPREKLFF. The CDR3 DNA reads TGCGCCAGCAGCCAAGAGCGCCCCAGGGAAAAACTGTTTTTT.

The chain links TRBV30 to TRBJ2-3; no reliable D call. Germline V lookup: CDR1 GTSNPN, CDR2 SVGIG (reference sequence). The germline V and J ends were trimmed by 3 bases and 4 bases, with 11 bases remaining between them. The CDR3 extends over 13 amino acids. The CDR3 region has the DNA TGTGCCTGGAGCGCCGGTCGGGCAGATACGCAGTATTTT. Translated: CAWSAGRADTQYF.

The CDR3 is CASSQDLEKNQPQHF. The CDR3 DNA reads TGTGCCAGCAGCCAAGATCTTGAGAAAAATCAGCCCCAGCATTTT. This chain links TRBV3-1 (or the pseudogene TRBV3-2) with TRBJ1-5; D unclear. Trimming left V 0 bases short and J 4 bases short, with 10 bases between. This CDR3 contains 15 residues. Germline CDR1 is LGHDT and CDR2 is YNNKEL (reference sequence).

The rearrangement joins TRBV9 to TRBJ1-2, with D unresolved. The CDR3 has 14 residues. Per the germline V gene, CDR1 is SGDLS and CDR2 is YYNGEE. V dropped 0 bases and J dropped 1 base, with 7 bases sitting between them. The CDR3: CASSVDPDNYGYTF. The CDR3, as DNA: TGTGCCAGCAGCGTAGACCCAGATAACTATGGCTACACCTTC. Full variable domain (remainder filled in from reference TRBV9 and TRBJ1-2): DSGVTQTPKHLITATGQRVTLRCSPRSGDLSVYWYQQSLDQGLQFLIQYYNGEERAKGNILERFSAQQFPDLHSELNLSSLELGDSALYFCASSVDPDNYGYTFGSGTRLTVV.

The chain uses TRBV10-2 and TRBJ2-4, with TRBD2 identical over 7 bases. Germline V gene sequence: CDR1 WSHSY, CDR2 SAAADI. The CDR3 runs to 17 residues. The junction had 5 bases not matched to a gene; V was cut back by 0 bases and J by 0 bases. CDR3 amino acids: CASSESWLAVAKNIQYF. CDR3 coding DNA: TGCGCCAGCAGTGAGTCTTGGCTAGCGGTAGCCAAAAACATTCAGTACTTC.

V and J are TRBV6-1 and TRBJ1-1, with unresolved D. Germline V gives CDR1 MNHNS, CDR2 SASEGT. The CDR3 has 14 residues. The V gene lost 2 bases and the J gene lost 7 bases, with 14 bases spanning the gap. The DNA for the CDR3 is TGTGCCAGCAGTGAAAGGCAGGCTGGTGGTGAAGCTTTCTTT. Encoded protein: CASSERQAGGEAFF.

The chain recombines TRBV5-1 with TRBJ2-2, with 9 bases aligning to TRBD2. V shed 4 bases, J shed 4 bases, and the junction held 5 bases outside the gene matches. CDR1 is SGHRS, CDR2 YFSETQ, per germline. This CDR3 has 15 residues. The CDR3 region has the DNA TGCGCCAGCAGCCCTAGCGGGGAGGGCACCGGGGAGCTGTTTTTT. As protein: CASSPSGEGTGELFF.

CDR3 sequence reads: CASQAQSYNEQFF. DNA of the CDR3: TGCGCCAGCCAGGCCCAGTCCTACAATGAGCAGTTCTTC. V usage is TRBV4-1 and J usage is TRBJ2-1; D gene unclear. The CDR3 extends over 13 amino acids. The V gene lost 8 bases and the J gene lost 1 base, with 9 bases spanning the gap. Germline V CDR1 and CDR2: MGHRA, YSYEKL.

This clone appeared a single time. J is TRBJ1-1 and V is TRBV21-1; the D call TRBD1 from the table was never checked on the DNA. TRBV21-1 is shown as a pseudogene. The CDR3 sequence is 17 residues long. The CDR3 spells CASSIRNDRARSTEAFF. CDR3 DNA: TGTGCCAGCAGCATCCGAAACGACAGGGCTCGTAGCACTGAAGCTTTCTTT.

The chain links TRBV11-2 to TRBJ1-4; D possibly corresponds to TRBD1 (6 bases). V lost 7 bases to trimming and J lost 3 bases, with 15 bases between them. The germline V gene has CDR1 SGHAT and CDR2 FQNNGV. CDR3 length equals 15 residues. CDR3 DNA sequence: TGTGCCAGCAAGCGCCAGGGGCACCCTAATGAAAAACTGTTTTTT. Encoded protein: CASKRQGHPNEKLFF. Using reference TRBV11-2 and TRBJ1-4 for the parts outside the CDR3, the full variable domain is EAGVAQSPRYKIIEKRQSVAFWCNPISGHATLYWYQQILGQGPKLLIQFQNNGVVDDSQLPKDRFSAERLKGVDSTLKIQPAKLEDSAVYLCASKRQGHPNEKLFFGSGTQLSVL.

V gene TRBV2 combines with J gene TRBJ1-2, with TRBD1 matching 10 bases. This CDR3 region has 15 residues. The trim removed 6 bases at V and 4 bases at J, leaving 8 bases unmatched. Germline values: CDR1 SNHLY, CDR2 FYNNEI. In DNA form, the CDR3 reads TGTGCCAGCAGGGACGGGACAGGGGTAGTCTATGGCTACACCTTC. Its protein product is CASRDGTGVVYGYTF.